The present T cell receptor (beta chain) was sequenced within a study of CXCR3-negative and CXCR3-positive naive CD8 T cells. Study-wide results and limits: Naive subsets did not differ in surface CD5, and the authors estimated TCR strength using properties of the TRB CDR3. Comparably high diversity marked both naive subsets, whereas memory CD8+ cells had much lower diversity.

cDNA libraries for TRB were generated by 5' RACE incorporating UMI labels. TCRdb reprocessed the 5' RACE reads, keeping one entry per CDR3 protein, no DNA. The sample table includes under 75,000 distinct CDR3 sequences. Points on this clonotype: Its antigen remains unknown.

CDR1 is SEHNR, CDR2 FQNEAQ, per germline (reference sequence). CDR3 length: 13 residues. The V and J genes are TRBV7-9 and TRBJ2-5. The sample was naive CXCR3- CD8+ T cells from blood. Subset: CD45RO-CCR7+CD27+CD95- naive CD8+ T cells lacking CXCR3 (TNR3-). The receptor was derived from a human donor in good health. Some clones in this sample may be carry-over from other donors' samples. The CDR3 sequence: CASVGMGQETQYF.